Listed below are T cell receptor beta chains from one sample, sequenced in a study of human T cells and chemical hapten exposure. TCRdb used MiXCR to reprocess the RACE reads, holding one entry per CDR3 protein. The data show 150,000 to 200,000 distinct CDR3 sequences, about 14% seen once. The sample here was whole blood, taken in connection with sensitization to the hapten diphenylcyclopropenone (DPC). The receptors here all came from a woman in her 30s with alopecia areata. Some clones in this sample may be carry-over from other donors' samples. Each CDR3 is given with its conserved first and last residue. The D gene is left open where the match is weak. Only part of the rows carry a size: once, few, many, or a class if the clone is expanded.

size | D | J | V | DNA | CDR3
. | . | TRBJ1-5 | TRBV4-3 | TGCGCCAGCAGCCAAGAACCGTATAGCAATCAGCCCCAGCATTTT | CASSQEPYSNQPQHF
few | . | TRBJ2-2 | TRBV7-6 | TGTGCCAGCAGCTCGGACTGGTCAACCGGCGGGGAGCTGTTTTTT | CASSSDWSTGGELFF
many | . | TRBJ2-5 | TRBV5-1 | TGCGCCAGCAGCTTGGGGCAGACACAAGAGACCCAGTACTTC | CASSLGQTQETQYF
few | TRBD1 | TRBJ2-5 | TRBV9 | TGTGCCAGCAGCACGCGACAGGGAGAGACCCAGTACTTC | CASSTRQGETQYF
many | TRBD1 | TRBJ1-3 | TRBV27 | TGTGCCAGCAGATCCGGGACAGCGGTCGGAAACACCATATATTTT | CASRSGTAVGNTIYF
few | TRBD1 | TRBJ1-2 | TRBV4-2 | TGTGCCAGCAGCCAGGGGATCAGGGGGCGCAGCTTCGGCTACACCTTC | CASSQGIRGRSFGYTF
. | . | TRBJ2-1 | TRBV28 | TGTGCCAGCAGTTTAGGACGGTATGAGCAGTTCTTC | CASSLGRYEQFF
many | . | TRBJ2-7 | TRBV7-6 | TGTGCCAGCAGCTTAGGAGGGACCTACGAGCAGTACTTC | CASSLGGTYEQYF
few | TRBD2 | TRBJ2-1 | TRBV2 | TGTGCCAGCAGTGAAACGGGAGGAACCTACAATGAGCAGTTCTTC | CASSETGGTYNEQFF
. | . | TRBJ1-1 | TRBV27 | TGTGCCAGCAGGTATTTTGGGTCCCCCGAAGCTTTCTTT | CASRYFGSPEAFF
many | . | TRBJ2-6 | TRBV6-6 | TGTGCCAGCAGAAACCGGAGGCCTGAGGCCAACGTCCTGACTTTC | CASRNRRPEANVLTF
. | . | TRBJ2-2 | TRBV28 | TGTGCCAGCAGTTTATCTCCCCTAGGCACCGGGGAGCTGTTTTTT | CASSLSPLGTGELFF
few | . | TRBJ1-2 | TRBV18 | TGTGCCAGCTCACCACAGCAGGGGCGAGCTAACTATGGCTACACCTTC | CASSPQQGRANYGYTF
few | . | TRBJ2-5 | TRBV2 | TGTGCCAGCAGTGCGTCAGCTTCCGAGGGGACCCAGTACTTC | CASSASASEGTQYF
many | TRBD1 | TRBJ2-3 | TRBV29-1 | TGCAGCGTTGAGACAGGGGCCACAGATACGCAGTATTTT | CSVETGATDTQYF
many | TRBD1 | TRBJ2-2 | TRBV5-1 | TGCGCCAGCAGCGTCGGCACGGGACAGGGGCCCGGGGAGCTGTTTTTT | CASSVGTGQGPGELFF
few | . | TRBJ2-1 | TRBV29-1 | TGCAGCGGAGTCGGCGGTGTCGGGTACAATGAGCAGTTCTTC | CSGVGGVGYNEQFF
few | TRBD2 | TRBJ2-7 | TRBV20-1 | TGCAGTGCTAGAGGGGGTAGCGGGAAGTTCGACGAGCAGTACTTC | CSARGGSGKFDEQYF
. | . | TRBJ2-5 | TRBV5-8 | TGTGCCACCCTAGACCGGTACCAAGAGACCCAGTACTTC | CATLDRYQETQYF
. | . | TRBJ1-1 | TRBV11-3 | TGTGCCAGCAGCTCTACCACCCCACAGGGTCTTGAAGCTTTCTTT | CASSSTTPQGLEAFF
. | . | TRBJ1-4 | TRBV20-1 | TGCAGTGCGGCCGACGCAACTAATGGAAAACTGTTTTTT | CSAADATNGKLFF
few | . | TRBJ1-2 | TRBV10-3 | TGTGCCATCAGTGAGAGGATGGGAGGCTACACCTTC | CAISERMGGYTF
few | TRBD1 | TRBJ2-7 | TRBV29-1 | TGCAGCGTTGTTGACAGGGGGCTTACCTACGAGCAGTACTTC | CSVVDRGLTYEQYF
. | TRBD2 | TRBJ2-3 | TRBV20-1 | TGCAGTGCTAGCGGTGCCAGCGGGGGAACCACAGATACGCAGTATTTT | CSASGASGGTTDTQYF
many | . | TRBJ1-2 | TRBV5-1 | TGCGCCAGCAGCTTGGGTCAGGGGAACTATGGCTACACCTTC | CASSLGQGNYGYTF
. | . | TRBJ2-1 | TRBV5-1 | TGCGCCAGCAGCTTGAACCTTGGTGAGCAGTTCTTC | CASSLNLGEQFF
. | TRBD1 | TRBJ1-1 | TRBV28 | TGTGCCAGCAGTCCTCCGGGACAGGGAAGCGGACTGGAAGCTTTCTTT | CASSPPGQGSGLEAFF
many | . | TRBJ1-2 | TRBV7-9 | TGTGCCAGCAGCTTGGGTAGTTTTAACTATGGCTACACCTTC | CASSLGSFNYGYTF
few | TRBD2 | TRBJ2-1 | TRBV20-1 | TGCAGTGCTCTAGCGGGAGCCTTCTCCTACAATGAGCAGTTCTTC | CSALAGAFSYNEQFF
. | . | TRBJ2-3 | TRBV7-9 | TGTGCCAGCAGCGCCCTATTTACAGATACGCAGTATTTT | CASSALFTDTQYF
. | TRBD2 | TRBJ2-1 | TRBV29-1 | TGCAGCGTGGAAACTAGCGGGAGTAGGTATGAGCAGTTCTTC | CSVETSGSRYEQFF
. | . | TRBJ1-2 | TRBV2 | TGTGCCAGCGGGGGAGATGGGTATGGCTACACCTTC | CASGGDGYGYTF
. | . | TRBJ2-1 | TRBV7-2 | TGTGCCAGCAGCTTCGGACCAGGAGGCCTCAATGAGCAGTTCTTC | CASSFGPGGLNEQFF
. | . | TRBJ2-5 | TRBV20-1 | TGCAGTGCTAGGATTGCCGGAGAGACCCAGTACTTC | CSARIAGETQYF
. | TRBD1 | TRBJ2-7 | TRBV28 | TGTGCCAGCAGTCCCAAGGGACAGGCCGGCTACGAGCAGTACTTC | CASSPKGQAGYEQYF
. | . | TRBJ2-7 | TRBV5-5 | TGTGCCAGCAGCTTGACAGGTTGGTACGAGCAGTACTTC | CASSLTGWYEQYF
many | . | TRBJ2-7 | TRBV19 | TGTGCCAGTAGACCCTCTGCCCTATCCTACGAGCAGTACTTC | CASRPSALSYEQYF
. | TRBD2 | TRBJ2-7 | TRBV7-2 | TGTGCCAGCAGCTTTGGCGGGGGGTACGAGCAGTACTTC | CASSFGGGYEQYF
. | TRBD2 | TRBJ2-2 | TRBV4-1 | TGCGCCAGTAGAGGGGCGGGAGCGAACACCGGGGAGCTGTTTTTT | CASRGAGANTGELFF
few | . | TRBJ1-4 | TRBV28 | TGTGCCACCGGGAGGGAAGACCGGGAAAAACTGTTTTTT | CATGREDREKLFF
many | . | TRBJ1-1 | TRBV7-8 | TGTGCCAGCAGCCCCCGGACAGAAAACACTGAAGCTTTCTTT | CASSPRTENTEAFF